The clone carrying this TCR beta chain was observed a handful of times. Its matching antigen is unknown. With 8 bases removed from V and 10 bases from J, the gap between germline ends came to 18 bases. The germline V gene has CDR1 SNHLY and CDR2 FYNNEI. This CDR3 contains 14 residues. The data derive from a study of STAT5B mutations in CD4+ large granular lymphocyte leukemia. Study-level points and caveats: Data were not HLA-matched across samples.

Using immunoSEQ multiplex PCR, the repertoire was profiled, and TCRdb retains in-frame clones only, with some absent. This sample yields tens of thousands of clones, of which 88% are seen a single time; 0.97% belongs to the top ten. This sequence joins TRBV2 and TRBJ1-6; D not resolved. The clonotype originates from a human donor in good health. Sequenced input: CD4+ T cells from blood buffy coats. The CDR3 protein is CASGQGVVYSPLHF. Written as DNA, the CDR3 is TGTGCCAGCGGGCAAGGTGTTGTGTACTCACCCCTCCACTTT.